This TCR beta chain was found in a study of beta chain features in type 1 diabetes. Reverse transcription of all isolated RNA meant that expressed TCRB transcripts were sequenced. Naive, central memory and regulatory T cell samples averaged about 3.57 million immunoSEQ reads each. Libraries were prepared by immunoSEQ multiplex PCR; TCRdb keeps only in-frame clonotypes and omits some of them. Of 640,000 or so clones listed, 11% to 15% are singletons. CD4+ naive, central memory, regulatory and stem cell-like memory cells were sorted via CD45RO/CCR7/CD25/CD127/CD95/CD27. This clone has a handful of counts. Its antigen is as yet unknown. The CDR3 sequence is 14 residues long. CDR1 SQVTM and CDR2 ANQGSEA come from the germline V gene. V shed 8 bases and J shed 0 bases, with 17 bases lying between them. Study-wide findings and caveats: A pattern of fewer insertions and more deletions at VDJ junctions was seen in type 1 diabetes patients. Across all four CD4+ subsets, people with type 1 diabetes showed modestly shorter TCRB CDR3s. Whether HLA type influences TCRB rearrangement remained unresolved here.

This receptor was taken from a young man with type 1 diabetes. The sequenced sample was naive CD4+ T cells from blood. The chain uses TRBV29-1 and TRBJ2-7; a possible D gene is TRBD1 (6 bases). CDR3 loop: CSPPGGSSSYEQYF. CDR3 nucleotide sequence: TGCAGCCCACCTGGGGGCTCTAGCTCCTACGAGCAGTACTTC.